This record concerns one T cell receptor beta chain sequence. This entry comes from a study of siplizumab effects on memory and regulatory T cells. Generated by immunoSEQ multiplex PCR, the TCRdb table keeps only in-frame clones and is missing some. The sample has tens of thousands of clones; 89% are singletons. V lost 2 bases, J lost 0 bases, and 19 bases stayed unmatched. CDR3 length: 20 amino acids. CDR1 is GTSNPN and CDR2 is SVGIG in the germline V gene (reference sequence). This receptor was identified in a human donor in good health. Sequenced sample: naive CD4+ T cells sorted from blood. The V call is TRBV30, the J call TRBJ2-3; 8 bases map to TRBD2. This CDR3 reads CAWSSIGGVYARSSTDTQYF. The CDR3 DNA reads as TGTGCCTGGAGTTCAATCGGGGGGGTCTACGCTAGGAGTAGCACAGATACGCAGTATTTT.